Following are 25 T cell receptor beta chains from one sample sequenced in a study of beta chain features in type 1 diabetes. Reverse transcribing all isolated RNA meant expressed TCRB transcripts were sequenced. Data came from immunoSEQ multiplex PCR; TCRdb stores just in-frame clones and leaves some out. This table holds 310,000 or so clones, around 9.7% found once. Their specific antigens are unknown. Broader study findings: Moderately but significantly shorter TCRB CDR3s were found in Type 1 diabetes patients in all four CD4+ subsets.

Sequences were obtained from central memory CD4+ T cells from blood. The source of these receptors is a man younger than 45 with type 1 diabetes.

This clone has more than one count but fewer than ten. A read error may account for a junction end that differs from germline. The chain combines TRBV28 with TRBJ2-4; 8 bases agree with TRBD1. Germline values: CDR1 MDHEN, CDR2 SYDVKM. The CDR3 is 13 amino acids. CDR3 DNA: TGTGCCAGCAGTCCTCGGACGGGACAGGCTAAGGACTTC. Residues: CASSPRTGQAKDF.

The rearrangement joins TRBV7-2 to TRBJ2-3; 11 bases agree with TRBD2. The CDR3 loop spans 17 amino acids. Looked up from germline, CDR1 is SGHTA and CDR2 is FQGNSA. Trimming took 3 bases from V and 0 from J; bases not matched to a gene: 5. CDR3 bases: TGTGCCAGCAGCTTTTTCCCTAGCGGGGGGAGCACAGATACGCAGTATTTT. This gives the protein CASSFFPSGGSTDTQYF.

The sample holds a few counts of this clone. The CDR3 protein is CASSYSATSDTQYF. CDR3 in DNA: TGTGCCAGCAGTTACTCGGCGACATCAGATACGCAGTATTTT. This chain connects TRBV6-5 to TRBJ2-3; D is unclear. CDR3 length: 14 amino acids. Trimming removed 0 bases at V and 4 bases at J, with 8 bases between. Per germline, CDR1 MNHEY and CDR2 SVGAGI.

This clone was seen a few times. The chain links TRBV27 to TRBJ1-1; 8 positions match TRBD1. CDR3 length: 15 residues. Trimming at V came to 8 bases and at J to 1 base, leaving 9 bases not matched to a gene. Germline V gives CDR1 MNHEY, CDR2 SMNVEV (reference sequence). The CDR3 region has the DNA TGTGCCAGCCGACAGGGGATAGAGAGGAACACTGAAGCTTTCTTT. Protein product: CASRQGIERNTEAFF.

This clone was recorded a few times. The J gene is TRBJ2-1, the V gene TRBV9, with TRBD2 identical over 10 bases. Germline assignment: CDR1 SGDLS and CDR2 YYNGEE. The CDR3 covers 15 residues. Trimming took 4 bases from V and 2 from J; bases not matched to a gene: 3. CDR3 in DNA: TGTGCCAGCAGCACCGGGACTAGCGCCTACAATGAGCAGTTCTTC. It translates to CASSTGTSAYNEQFF.

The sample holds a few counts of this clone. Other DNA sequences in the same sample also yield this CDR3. CDR3 DNA sequence: TGTGCCAGCAGCTTAGATGGCGGCCCCTACGAGCAGTACTTC. Its translation is CASSLDGGPYEQYF. The chain recombines TRBV7-2 with TRBJ2-7; no reliable D call. Germline CDR1 is SGHTA and CDR2 is FQGNSA. The CDR3 has 14 residues. The V end lost 1 base, the J end lost 2 bases, and 9 bases lay between the germline ends.

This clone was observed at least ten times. The CDR3 sequence: CASSLGQAPNEQFF. As DNA, the CDR3 is TGTGCCAGCAGTCTCGGACAGGCTCCCAATGAGCAGTTCTTC. This chain connects TRBV27 to TRBJ2-1; TRBD1 matches at 7 bases. The CDR3 is made up of 14 amino acids. V trimming: 5 bases; J trimming: 6 bases; junction bases outside the gene matches: 7. CDR1 and CDR2 from the germline V gene are MNHEY and SMNVEV (reference sequence).

CDR3 loop: CASSISRDQPQHF. The CDR3 DNA sequence: TGTGCCAGTAGTATATCGAGAGATCAGCCCCAGCATTTT. This chain links TRBV19 with TRBJ1-5, with no clear D. The V end was cut by 2 bases, the J end by 5 bases, with 7 bases between. Germline-derived CDR1 and CDR2 are LNHDA and SQIVND (reference sequence). The CDR3 extends over 13 amino acids.

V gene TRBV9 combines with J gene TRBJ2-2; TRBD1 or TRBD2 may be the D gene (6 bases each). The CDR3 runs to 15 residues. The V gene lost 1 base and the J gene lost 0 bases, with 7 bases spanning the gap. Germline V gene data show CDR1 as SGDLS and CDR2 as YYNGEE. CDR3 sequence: CASSVRGANTGELFF. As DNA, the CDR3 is TGTGCCAGCAGCGTAAGGGGGGCGAACACCGGGGAGCTGTTTTTT.

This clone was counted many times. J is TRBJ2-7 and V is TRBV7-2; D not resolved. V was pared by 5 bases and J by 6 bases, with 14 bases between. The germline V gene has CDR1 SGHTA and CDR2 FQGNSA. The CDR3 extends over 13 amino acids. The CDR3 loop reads CASSQPVLIEQYF. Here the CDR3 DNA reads TGTGCCAGCAGCCAGCCCGTGTTGATCGAGCAGTACTTC. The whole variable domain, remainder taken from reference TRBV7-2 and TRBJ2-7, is GAGVSQSPSNKVTEKGKDVELRCDPISGHTALYWYRQSLGQGLEFLIYFQGNSAPDKSGLPSDRFSAERTGGSVSTLTIQRTQQEDSAVYLCASSQPVLIEQYFGPGTRLTVT.

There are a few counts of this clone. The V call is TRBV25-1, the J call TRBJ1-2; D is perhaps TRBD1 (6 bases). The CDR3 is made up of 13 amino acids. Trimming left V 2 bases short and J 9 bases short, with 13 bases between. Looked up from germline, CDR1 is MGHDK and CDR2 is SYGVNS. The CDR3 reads CASSEELDRRYTF. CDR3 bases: TGTGCCAGCAGTGAAGAACTGGACAGACGCTACACCTTC.

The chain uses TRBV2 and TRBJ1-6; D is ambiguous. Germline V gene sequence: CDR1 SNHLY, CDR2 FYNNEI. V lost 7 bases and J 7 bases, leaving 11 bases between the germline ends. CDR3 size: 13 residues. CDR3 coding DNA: TGTGCCAGCAAGGAGGGAGAGAATTCACCCCTCCACTTT. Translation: CASKEGENSPLHF.

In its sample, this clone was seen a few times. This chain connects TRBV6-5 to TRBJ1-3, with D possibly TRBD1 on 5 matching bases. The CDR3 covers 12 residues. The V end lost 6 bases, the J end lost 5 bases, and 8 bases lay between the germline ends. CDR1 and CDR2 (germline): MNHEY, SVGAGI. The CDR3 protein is CASSRDRNTIYF. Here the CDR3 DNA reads TGTGCCAGCAGCCGGGACCGAAACACCATATATTTT.

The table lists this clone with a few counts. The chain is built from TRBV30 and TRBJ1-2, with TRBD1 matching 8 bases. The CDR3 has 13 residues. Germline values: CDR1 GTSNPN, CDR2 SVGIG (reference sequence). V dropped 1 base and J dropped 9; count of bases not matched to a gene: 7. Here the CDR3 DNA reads TGTGCCTGGAGTGGGACAGGGTTGGTTCGCTACACCTTC. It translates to CAWSGTGLVRYTF.

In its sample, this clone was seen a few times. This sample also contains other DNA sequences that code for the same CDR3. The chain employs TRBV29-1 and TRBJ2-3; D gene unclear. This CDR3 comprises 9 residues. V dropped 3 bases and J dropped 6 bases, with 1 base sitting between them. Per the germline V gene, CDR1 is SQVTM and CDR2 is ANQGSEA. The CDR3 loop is CSVEDTQYF. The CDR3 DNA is TGCAGCGTTGAGGATACGCAGTATTTT.

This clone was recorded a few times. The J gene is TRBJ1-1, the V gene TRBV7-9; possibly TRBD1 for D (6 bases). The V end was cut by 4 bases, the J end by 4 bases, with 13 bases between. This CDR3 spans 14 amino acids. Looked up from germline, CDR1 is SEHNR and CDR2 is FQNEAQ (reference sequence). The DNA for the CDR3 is TGTGCCAGCAGCTCGAAGACAGGCGGCACTGAAGCTTTCTTT. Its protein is CASSSKTGGTEAFF.

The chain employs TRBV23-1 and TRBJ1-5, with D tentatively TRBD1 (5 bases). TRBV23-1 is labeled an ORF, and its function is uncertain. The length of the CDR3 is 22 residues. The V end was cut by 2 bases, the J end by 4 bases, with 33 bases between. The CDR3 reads CASSQRDLGLSPRLVSNQPQHF. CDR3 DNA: TGCGCCAGCAGTCAACGAGACCTGGGACTTAGCCCGAGGTTGGTCTCAAATCAGCCCCAGCATTTT.

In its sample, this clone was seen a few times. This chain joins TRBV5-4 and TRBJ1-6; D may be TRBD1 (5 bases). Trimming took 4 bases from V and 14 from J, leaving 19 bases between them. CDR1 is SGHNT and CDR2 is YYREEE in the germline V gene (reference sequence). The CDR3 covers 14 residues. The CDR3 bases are TGTGCCAGCAGCATAGACAGCCCGGGCGGGTCCCTCCACTTT. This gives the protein CASSIDSPGGSLHF. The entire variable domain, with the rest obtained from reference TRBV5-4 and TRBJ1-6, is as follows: ETGVTQSPTHLIKTRGQQVTLRCSSQSGHNTVSWYQQALGQGPQFIFQYYREEENGRGNFPPRFSGLQFPNYSSELNVNALELDDSALYLCASSIDSPGGSLHFGNGTRLTVT.

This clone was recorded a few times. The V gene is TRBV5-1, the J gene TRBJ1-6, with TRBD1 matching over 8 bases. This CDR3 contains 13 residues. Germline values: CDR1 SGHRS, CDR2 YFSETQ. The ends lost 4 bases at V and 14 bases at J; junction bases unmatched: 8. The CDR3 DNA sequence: TGCGCCAGCAGCCCGGACAGGGCAAGGACCCTCCACTTT. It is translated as CASSPDRARTLHF.

The CDR3 region has the DNA TGCGCCAGCAGCTTAGGTGTGGGGAACCCCCAAGAGACCCAGTACTTC. It yields the protein CASSLGVGNPQETQYF. The chain is built from TRBV5-1 and TRBJ2-5; no clear D. The V gene lost 2 bases and the J gene lost 1 base, with 15 bases spanning the gap. There are 16 residues in the CDR3. CDR1 and CDR2 (germline): SGHRS, YFSETQ. Based on the CDR3 plus reference TRBV5-1 and TRBJ2-5, the full variable domain is KAGVTQTPRYLIKTRGQQVTLSCSPISGHRSVSWYQQTPGQGLQFLFEYFSETQRNKGNFPGRFSGRQFSNSRSEMNVSTLELGDSALYLCASSLGVGNPQETQYFGPGTRLLVL.

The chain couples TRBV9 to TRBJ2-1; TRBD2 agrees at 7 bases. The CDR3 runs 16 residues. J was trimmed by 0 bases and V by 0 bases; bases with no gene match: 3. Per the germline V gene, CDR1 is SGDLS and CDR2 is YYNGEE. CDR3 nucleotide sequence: TGTGCCAGCAGCGTAGGGGAGGGGAGCTCCTACAATGAGCAGTTCTTC. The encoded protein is CASSVGEGSSYNEQFF.

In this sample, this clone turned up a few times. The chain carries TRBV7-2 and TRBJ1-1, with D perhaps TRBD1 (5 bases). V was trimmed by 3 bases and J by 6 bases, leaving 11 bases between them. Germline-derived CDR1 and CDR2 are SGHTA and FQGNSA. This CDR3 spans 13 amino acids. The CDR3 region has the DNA TGTGCCAGCAGCTTCATCAGGGAGTCTGAAGCTTTCTTT. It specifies CASSFIRESEAFF.

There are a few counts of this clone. CDR3 DNA sequence: TGTGCCAGTAGTATTATCGACACCGGGGAGCTGTTTTTT. Its protein is CASSIIDTGELFF. J is TRBJ2-2 and V is TRBV19; D not certain. The germline CDR1 and CDR2 sequences are LNHDA and SQIVND (reference sequence). Trimming left V 3 bases short and J 3 bases short, with 5 bases between. The CDR3 is 13 amino acids.

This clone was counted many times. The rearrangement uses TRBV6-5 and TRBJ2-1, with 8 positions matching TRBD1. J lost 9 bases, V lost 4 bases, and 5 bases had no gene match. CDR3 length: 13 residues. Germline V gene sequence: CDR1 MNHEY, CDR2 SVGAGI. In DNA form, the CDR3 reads TGTGCCAGCAGTTCCGGACAGGGAGGTGAGCAGTTCTTC. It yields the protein CASSSGQGGEQFF.

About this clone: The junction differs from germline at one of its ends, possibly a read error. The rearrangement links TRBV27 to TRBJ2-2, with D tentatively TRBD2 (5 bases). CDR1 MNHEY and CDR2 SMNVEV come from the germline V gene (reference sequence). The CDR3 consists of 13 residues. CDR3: CASSLSRNGKLFF. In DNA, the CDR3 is TGTGCCAGCAGTTTATCGCGCAACGGGAAGCTGTTTTTT.